The rows below give T cell receptor beta chains drawn from one sample of a study of patients and donors after allogeneic stem cell transplantation. Each CDR3 protein is one row after TCRdb ran MiXCR on the RT-PCR reads. This sample yields some 960,000 distinct CDR3 sequences, of which roughly 18% are seen a single time; approximately 5.9% belongs to the top ten. The sequenced sample was blood, either unsorted or a sorted T cell fraction (not recorded which). These receptors were taken from a human donor who was either an allogeneic HSCT recipient or a stem cell or donor lymphocyte infusion donor (not recorded which). It is not recorded whose cells these are; they may come from a transplant donor. Each CDR3 is given with its conserved first and last residue. D genes are given only for firm matches. Rows may omit the clone size; those that give it use once, few, many or a size class.

clone_size,v_call,j_call,d_call,cdr3_aa,cdr3_nt
few,TRBV7-2,TRBJ2-4,NA,CASSLVQAPSKNIQYF,TGTGCCAGCAGCTTAGTCCAGGCGCCGTCAAAAAACATTCAGTACTTC
few,TRBV6-1,TRBJ2-3,TRBD2,CASSASGGRADTQYF,TGTGCCAGCAGTGCTAGCGGGGGGAGGGCAGATACGCAGTATTTT
NA,TRBV2,TRBJ1-1,TRBD1,CASRYSGTGGDMNTEAFF,TGTGCCAGCAGATATTCCGGGACAGGGGGAGATATGAACACTGAAGCTTTCTTT
few,TRBV24-1,TRBJ1-1,NA,CATGSRTKNTEAFF,TGTGCCACCGGGAGCCGGACGAAGAACACTGAAGCTTTCTTT
few,TRBV5-1,TRBJ2-7,NA,CASSFRDAIYEQYF,TGCGCCAGCAGCTTCCGGGACGCTATCTACGAGCAGTACTTC
NA,TRBV27,TRBJ2-5,TRBD2,CASRPSGGAEETQYF,TGTGCCAGCAGGCCTAGCGGGGGGGCGGAAGAGACCCAGTACTTC
NA,TRBV9,TRBJ1-1,NA,CASSVGNMDTEAFF,TGTGCCAGCAGCGTAGGAAATATGGACACTGAAGCTTTCTTT
NA,TRBV15,TRBJ2-7,TRBD1,CATSRDLRTGYEQYF,TGTGCCACCAGCAGAGATCTCAGGACAGGCTACGAGCAGTACTTC
many,TRBV10-3,TRBJ2-1,TRBD2,CAISRAGTSGSGYNEQFF,TGTGCCATCAGTAGAGCCGGGACTAGCGGGAGCGGATACAATGAGCAGTTCTTC
NA,TRBV7-9,TRBJ2-3,TRBD1,CASSLPQGARTDTQYF,TGTGCCAGCAGCTTACCGCAGGGGGCGCGGACAGATACGCAGTATTTT
few,TRBV12-3/TRBV12-4,TRBJ1-1,NA,CASSFRGVSTEAFF,TGTGCCAGCAGTTTTAGAGGGGTGAGCACTGAAGCTTTCTTT
NA,TRBV20-1,TRBJ2-7,TRBD1,CSARSNRGLYEQYF,TGCAGTGCTAGATCCAACAGGGGGCTCTACGAGCAGTACTTC
NA,TRBV5-1,TRBJ2-3,NA,CASSLARASTDTQYF,TGCGCCAGCAGCTTGGCCAGGGCCAGCACAGATACGCAGTATTTT
NA,TRBV5-6,TRBJ1-2,NA,CASSLPTRYKTENGYTF,TGTGCCAGCAGCTTGCCCACTCGTTATAAAACAGAAAATGGCTACACCTTC
NA,TRBV20-1,TRBJ1-1,NA,CSARDSKINTEAFF,TGCAGTGCTAGAGATAGCAAAATCAACACTGAAGCTTTCTTT
NA,TRBV9,TRBJ1-2,TRBD1,CASTPGQGSGYTF,TGTGCCAGCACCCCGGGACAGGGGAGTGGCTACACCTTC
NA,TRBV12-3/TRBV12-4,TRBJ1-1,TRBD1,CASTDRVRKNTEAFF,TGTGCCAGCACGGACAGGGTACGAAAGAACACTGAAGCTTTCTTT
NA,TRBV29-1,TRBJ2-7,TRBD2,CSVSSGRASGYEQYF,TGCAGCGTGTCTAGCGGGAGGGCCTCAGGGTACGAGCAGTACTTC
once,TRBV3-1,TRBJ2-1,NA,CASSHQKGYNEQFF,TGTGCCAGCAGCCACCAGAAGGGGTACAATGAGCAGTTCTTC
few,TRBV25-1,TRBJ2-2,TRBD2,CASSPRPGGFSAGELFF,TGTGCCAGCAGTCCCCGTCCCGGGGGGTTTAGCGCCGGGGAGCTGTTTTTT
few,TRBV6-6,TRBJ1-1,NA,CASSSEGITEAFF,TGTGCCAGCAGTTCAGAGGGGATTACTGAAGCTTTCTTT
once,TRBV7-8,TRBJ2-3,NA,CASSLRGAVDTQYF,TGTGCCAGCAGCTTAAGGGGGGCAGTAGATACGCAGTATTTT
few,TRBV7-2,TRBJ2-7,NA,CASSLDGGLSYEQYF,TGTGCCAGCAGCTTAGATGGGGGTCTCAGCTACGAGCAGTACTTC
few,TRBV4-3,TRBJ1-4,NA,CASRRVKGSNEKLFF,TGCGCCAGCAGACGCGTGAAGGGATCTAATGAAAAACTGTTTTTT
NA,TRBV5-1,TRBJ2-7,NA,CASSPRQAIHEQYF,TGCGCCAGCAGCCCTAGACAGGCAATCCACGAGCAGTACTTC
few,TRBV6-6,TRBJ2-5,NA,CASSYVGEETQYF,TGTGCCAGCAGTTACGTCGGAGAAGAGACCCAGTACTTC
NA,TRBV27,TRBJ2-2,NA,CASSLSRGGNTGELFF,TGTGCCAGCAGTTTATCGAGGGGGGGGAACACCGGGGAGCTGTTTTTT
NA,TRBV20-1,TRBJ2-5,TRBD2,CSARVSGRARETQYF,TGCAGTGCTAGAGTTAGCGGGAGGGCCCGGGAGACCCAGTACTTC
NA,TRBV27,TRBJ2-7,NA,CASSSQQGGTREQYF,TGTGCCAGCAGTAGTCAACAGGGAGGTACCCGCGAGCAGTACTTC
many,TRBV29-1,TRBJ2-1,TRBD2,CSGKLAGGPYNEQFF,TGCAGCGGCAAACTAGCGGGAGGGCCGTACAATGAGCAGTTCTTC
NA,TRBV18,TRBJ2-7,NA,CASSAEWGYEQYF,TGTGCCAGCTCCGCGGAATGGGGCTACGAGCAGTACTTC
few,TRBV19,TRBJ1-4,NA,CARQKYRRGRNEKLFF,TGTGCCAGACAGAAGTACAGGAGGGGACGTAATGAAAAACTGTTTTTT
NA,TRBV29-1,TRBJ2-3,NA,CSVPTRLPATDTQYF,TGCAGCGTCCCGACCCGACTACCCGCCACAGATACGCAGTATTTT
NA,TRBV20-1,TRBJ1-6,NA,CSARGGTSQVSPLHF,TGCAGTGCTAGAGGGGGGACCTCCCAAGTGTCACCCCTCCACTTT
NA,TRBV7-3,TRBJ1-6,TRBD1,CASSRDRGSTLHF,TGTGCCAGCAGTCGGGACAGGGGCTCGACCCTCCACTTT
NA,TRBV9,TRBJ2-3,NA,CASSSHTLDTQYF,TGTGCCAGCAGCTCACACACGCTAGATACGCAGTATTTT
few,TRBV7-9,TRBJ2-3,NA,CASSLANRTVNTDTQYF,TGTGCCAGCAGCTTAGCTAATCGGACAGTAAACACAGATACGCAGTATTTT
NA,TRBV6-1,TRBJ2-7,NA,CASSDPNSQDFYEQYF,TGTGCCAGCAGTGATCCTAATTCACAAGACTTTTACGAGCAGTACTTC
many,TRBV27,TRBJ1-5,NA,CASSLSRGGNQPQHF,TGTGCCAGCAGTTTATCACGGGGTGGTAATCAGCCCCAGCATTTT
NA,TRBV29-1,TRBJ1-2,TRBD1,CSVSRGQNYGYTF,TGCAGCGTGAGCAGGGGGCAAAACTATGGCTACACCTTC
NA,TRBV2,TRBJ2-1,NA,CASRDGNYNEQFF,TGTGCCAGCAGGGACGGAAACTACAATGAGCAGTTCTTC
few,TRBV7-9,TRBJ2-2,NA,CASSFGPGTSLPGELFF,NA
NA,TRBV12-3/TRBV12-4,TRBJ1-2,TRBD1,CASSLRQGLSNGYTF,TGTGCCAGCAGTTTAAGACAGGGCCTTTCCAATGGCTACACCTTC
NA,TRBV7-9,TRBJ1-2,NA,CASSLIRNYGYTF,TGTGCCAGCAGCTTAATCCGGAACTATGGCTACACCTTC
NA,TRBV12-3/TRBV12-4,TRBJ2-7,TRBD2,CASSLHPSGVSYEQYF,TGTGCCAGCAGTCTCCACCCCAGCGGGGTCTCCTACGAGCAGTACTTC
NA,TRBV7-7,TRBJ2-5,TRBD2,CASSSGTRHQETQYF,TGTGCTAGCAGCTCCGGGACTAGACACCAAGAGACCCAGTACTTC
few,TRBV24-1,TRBJ2-3,NA,CATPRRSTDTQYF,TGTGCCACCCCCCGGAGGAGCACAGATACGCAGTATTTT
many,TRBV20-1,TRBJ1-5,NA,CSAPVGSNQPQHF,TGCAGTGCTCCTGTGGGCAGCAATCAGCCCCAGCATTTT
NA,TRBV20-1,TRBJ2-1,TRBD2,CSARDRAGALNEQFF,TGCAGTGCTAGAGATAGGGCGGGAGCTCTCAATGAGCAGTTCTTC